The rows below give T cell receptor beta chains drawn from one sample of a study of T cells in Graves' hyperthyroidism and ophthalmopathy. Via MiXCR, TCRdb re-called the multiplex PCR reads, giving one row per CDR3 protein. The sample yields 500,000 to 600,000 distinct CDR3 sequences, 46% seen once. Specimen: peripheral blood or thyroid tissue (not recorded which). The receptors stem from an adult woman with Graves' disease, either hyperthyroidism or ophthalmopathy (not recorded which). Each CDR3 is given with its conserved first and last residue. Each record gives: V gene, clone size, D gene, J gene, CDR3 protein, CDR3 DNA. The D gene is left open where the match is weak. Clone size is not always given. Where it is, it says once, few, many or a class for expanded clones.

TRBV4-1	many	.	TRBJ2-5	CASSQKETQYF	TGCGCCAGCAGCCAGAAAGAGACCCAGTACTTC
TRBV29-1	few	.	TRBJ2-7	CSTLGSSYEQYF	TGCAGCACGTTAGGCAGCTCCTACGAGCAGTACTTC
TRBV4-3	.	.	TRBJ2-2	CASSQDWTGGELFF	TGCGCCAGCAGCCAAGACTGGACGGGCGGGGAGCTGTTTTTT
TRBV4-3	.	.	TRBJ2-5	CASSQDAGLETQYF	TGCGCCAGCAGCCAAGATGCAGGGTTAGAGACCCAGTACTTC
TRBV9	.	.	TRBJ1-6	CASSARVAENSPLHF	TGTGCCAGCAGCGCCCGGGTCGCCGAGAATTCACCCCTCCACTTT
TRBV15	few	TRBD1	TRBJ1-6	CATSRDGPGGRMNDSPLHF	TGTGCCACCAGCAGAGATGGACCAGGGGGAAGAATGAATGATTCACCCCTCCACTTT
TRBV29-1	many	.	TRBJ1-1	CSVEETIEAFF	TGCAGCGTTGAAGAGACGATTGAAGCTTTCTTT
TRBV29-1	.	.	TRBJ1-6	CSVGGTRNSPLHF	TGCAGCGTTGGAGGGACCCGAAATTCACCCCTCCACTTT
TRBV15	.	.	TRBJ1-4	CATNSRGLPNEKLFF	TGTGCCACCAACTCAAGAGGACTGCCAAATGAAAAACTGTTTTTT
TRBV5-4	many	.	TRBJ2-5	CASSLPLAGPGTQYF	TGTGCCAGCAGCTTACCATTGGCGGGGCCGGGGACCCAGTACTTC
TRBV7-9	.	.	TRBJ1-2	CASSLDRTHGYTF	TGTGCCAGCAGCTTAGACAGGACCCATGGCTACACCTTC
TRBV7-9	.	.	TRBJ2-2	CASSFPTRSSNTGELFF	TGTGCCAGCAGCTTTCCTACTCGATCCTCGAACACCGGGGAGCTGTTTTTT
TRBV7-3	few	TRBD1	TRBJ2-7	CASSQATGKRSYEQYF	TGTGCCAGCAGCCAAGCGACAGGGAAAAGGTCCTACGAGCAGTACTTC
TRBV20-1	many	.	TRBJ2-7	CSASLRGQYF	TGCAGTGCTAGTTTGCGGGGCCAGTACTTC
TRBV7-2	.	TRBD1	TRBJ1-5	CASSPQGGGQQPQHF	TGTGCCAGCAGTCCCCAGGGGGGGGGCCAACAGCCCCAGCATTTT
TRBV27	.	.	TRBJ1-1	CASSVVKNTEAFF	TGTGCCAGCAGTGTAGTTAAGAACACTGAAGCTTTCTTT
TRBV29-1	many	.	TRBJ1-1	CSVVWRNTEAFF	TGCAGCGTTGTATGGAGGAACACTGAAGCTTTCTTT
TRBV10-3	.	TRBD1	TRBJ2-7	CAISGTGSSYEQYF	TGTGCCATCAGCGGGACAGGGAGCTCCTACGAGCAGTACTTC
TRBV2	.	.	TRBJ2-2	CASSPQSLNTGELFF	TGTGCCAGCAGCCCACAATCCCTGAACACCGGGGAGCTGTTTTTT
TRBV2	once	TRBD1	TRBJ1-4	CASKTGSGGNEKLFF	TGTGCCAGCAAGACAGGGTCCGGAGGCAATGAAAAACTGTTTTTT
TRBV20-1	.	.	TRBJ2-6	CSARTDLTF	TGCAGTGCTAGAACGGACCTGACTTTC
TRBV11-2	.	.	TRBJ1-5	CASSLFPRGSNQPQHF	TGTGCCAGCAGCTTATTTCCTAGGGGAAGCAATCAGCCCCAGCATTTT
TRBV7-7	.	TRBD2	TRBJ2-5	CASSPGTSGRGETQYF	TGTGCTAGCAGCCCAGGGACTAGCGGGAGAGGCGAGACCCAGTACTTC
TRBV7-3	.	.	TRBJ2-3	CASSLLASRDTQYF	TGTGCCAGCAGCTTGCTAGCGTCCCGAGATACGCAGTATTTT
TRBV7-6	.	TRBD2	TRBJ2-6	CASSLGFLAGGSGANVLTF	TGTGCCAGCAGCTTAGGATTCCTAGCGGGAGGGTCCGGGGCCAACGTCCTGACTTTC
TRBV7-2	.	.	TRBJ1-2	CASSSRLGGYTF	TGTGCCAGCAGCTCCAGATTGGGAGGCTACACCTTC
TRBV7-2	.	TRBD1	TRBJ2-7	CASSLPGTGVHEQYF	TGTGCCAGCAGCCTCCCTGGGACAGGGGTTCACGAGCAGTACTTC
TRBV20-1	many	.	TRBJ1-5	CSARGAGNQPQHF	TGCAGCGCCCGAGGGGCCGGGAATCAGCCCCAGCATTTT
TRBV3-1	many	.	TRBJ1-2	CASSQGQYLPSYGYTF	TGTGCCAGCAGCCAGGGACAATACCTTCCCTCCTATGGCTACACCTTC
TRBV19	many	.	TRBJ2-7	CASTPDRRGGEQYF	TGTGCCAGTACCCCGGACAGGAGGGGGGGCGAGCAGTACTTC
TRBV7-2	.	.	TRBJ1-6	CAGRENSPLHF	TGTGCCGGCAGGGAGAATTCACCCCTCCACTTT
TRBV20-1	.	.	TRBJ1-2	CSVEAQAANYGYTF	TGCAGCGTTGAAGCCCAGGCAGCGAACTATGGCTACACCTTC
TRBV2	few	TRBD1	TRBJ1-1	CASSAPGTGNTEAFF	TGTGCCAGCAGTGCTCCCGGGACAGGTAACACTGAAGCTTTCTTT
TRBV20-1	few	.	TRBJ2-7	CSALLHEQYF	TGCAGTGCACTTCTCCACGAGCAGTACTTC
TRBV6-1	.	.	TRBJ2-2	CASRPVVTNTGELFF	TGTGCCAGCAGGCCCGTAGTAACGAACACCGGGGAGCTGTTTTTT
TRBV7-2	.	TRBD2	TRBJ2-7	CASSGGTSGTGEQYF	TGTGCCAGCAGCGGCGGGACTAGCGGGACCGGGGAGCAGTACTTC